The 26 T cell receptor beta chains below come from one sample, sequenced in a study of beta chain features in type 1 diabetes. The study reverse transcribed the entire isolated RNA, so it sequenced expressed TCRB transcripts. Method: immunoSEQ multiplex PCR; TCRdb's copy keeps in-frame clones and lacks some. The data contain hundreds of thousands of clones, around an eighth of them singletons. The study's findings and limits: Among all four CD4+ subsets, Type 1 diabetes patients had TCRB CDR3s that were moderately but significantly shorter.

For these receptors, no antigen is known. Sequences were obtained from naive CD4+ T cells from blood. The receptor set was obtained from a man between 18 and 35 years old with type 1 diabetes.

The chain links TRBV5-1 to TRBJ2-7; D gene uncertain. This CDR3 contains 12 residues. Germline CDR1 is SGHRS and CDR2 is YFSETQ. V shed 5 bases and J shed 7 bases, with 13 bases lying between them. CDR3 bases: TGCGCCAGCAGTACGGGCCCTATGGAGCAGTACTTC. This sequence encodes CASSTGPMEQYF.

The chain uses TRBV7-9 and TRBJ2-7; TRBD1 aligns across 7 bases. With V trimmed by 2 bases and J by 2 bases, 6 bases remained unmatched. CDR1 is SEHNR and CDR2 is FQNEAQ in the germline V gene (reference sequence). The CDR3 contains 15 residues. The CDR3 sequence is CASSLQGVPPYEQYF. The CDR3 DNA reads TGTGCCAGCAGCTTACAGGGGGTCCCCCCCTACGAGCAGTACTTC.

The sample holds a few counts of this clone. At the DNA level, this CDR3 is encoded by other sequences in the same sample as well. The chain employs TRBV30 and TRBJ2-5; unclear D gene. V dropped 0 bases and J dropped 2 bases, with 4 bases sitting between them. There are 12 residues in the CDR3. Germline V gene sequence: CDR1 GTSNPN, CDR2 SVGIG (reference sequence). This chain's CDR3 is CAWSVSQETQYF. The CDR3 bases are TGTGCCTGGAGTGTATCGCAAGAGACCCAGTACTTC. The whole variable domain, remainder taken from reference TRBV30 and TRBJ2-5, is SQTIHQWPATLVQPVGSPLSLECTVEGTSNPNLYWYRQAAGRGLQLLFYSVGIGQISSEVPQNLSASRPQDRQFILSSKKLLLSDSGFYLCAWSVSQETQYFGPGTRLLVL.

CDR3: CASSFTSGGSYEQYF. CDR3 nucleotide sequence: TGTGCCAGCAGCTTTACCAGCGGGGGGTCCTACGAGCAGTACTTC. The chain carries TRBV7-3 and TRBJ2-7, with TRBD2 matching over 9 bases. CDR1 is SGHTA and CDR2 is FQGTGA in the germline V gene. V shed 3 bases and J 1 base; nucleotides not matched to a gene: 4. The length of the CDR3 is 15 residues.

The chain links TRBV4-2 to TRBJ2-2, with unresolved D. Germline lookup yields CDR1 LGHNA and CDR2 YNFKEQ. The CDR3 has 16 residues. V was shortened by 1 base and J by 0 bases, with 9 bases between the two germline ends. The CDR3 protein is CASSQVPESNTGELFF. CDR3 nucleotides: TGTGCCAGCAGCCAAGTCCCAGAGTCGAACACCGGGGAGCTGTTTTTT.

The chain combines TRBV6-5 with TRBJ2-7, with no clear D. Germline V gives CDR1 MNHEY, CDR2 SVGAGI. Trimming shortened V by 5 bases and J by 1 base, and 9 bases separated the two germline ends. This CDR3 comprises 13 residues. The chain's CDR3 is CASSLSLSYEQYF. In DNA form, the CDR3 reads TGTGCCAGCAGTCTGTCACTTTCCTACGAGCAGTACTTC.

This clone was observed a handful of times. This rearrangement joins TRBV5-4 to TRBJ2-3; no clear D gene. V was trimmed by 4 bases and J by 0 bases, leaving 15 bases between them. Germline-derived CDR1 and CDR2 are SGHNT and YYREEE (reference sequence). The CDR3 covers 16 residues. CDR3 amino acids: CASSLGDWASTDTQYF. For the CDR3, the DNA is TGTGCCAGCAGCCTTGGGGATTGGGCTAGCACAGATACGCAGTATTTT.

The J gene is TRBJ1-1, the V gene TRBV29-1; TRBD1 agrees at 11 bases. Germline CDR1 and CDR2: SQVTM and ANQGSEA. The V and J ends lost 4 bases and 7 bases, in that order; junction bases with no gene match: 5. The CDR3 covers 13 residues. CDR3 protein: CSVGRTGGSEAFF. In nucleotides, the CDR3 is TGCAGCGTTGGAAGGACAGGGGGCAGTGAAGCTTTCTTT. Full variable domain (outside the CDR3, taken from reference TRBV29-1 and TRBJ1-1): SAVISQKPSRDICQRGTSLTIQCQVDSQVTMMFWYRQQPGQSLTLIATANQGSEATYESGFVIDKFPISRPNLTFSTLTVSNMSPEDSSIYLCSVGRTGGSEAFFGQGTRLTVV.

This chain links TRBV29-1 with TRBJ2-2; D unresolved. Per the germline V gene, CDR1 is SQVTM and CDR2 is ANQGSEA. This CDR3 has 13 amino acids. V was trimmed by 6 bases and J by 0 bases, leaving 8 bases between them. For the CDR3, the DNA is TGCAGCGTGGACCAGGCGAACACCGGGGAGCTGTTTTTT. It yields the protein CSVDQANTGELFF.

Only a few counts were recorded for this clone. This chain links TRBV2 with TRBJ2-7; D is ambiguous. Germline V CDR1 and CDR2: SNHLY, FYNNEI. The CDR3 covers 14 residues. V lost 6 bases to trimming and J lost 0 bases, with 12 bases between them. CDR3 DNA: TGTGCCAGCAGCCAACCCCCGAGCTCCTACGAGCAGTACTTC. Protein: CASSQPPSSYEQYF.

In its sample, this clone was seen a few times. The chain has TRBV4-2 and TRBJ2-5; D uncertain. Germline V gives CDR1 LGHNA, CDR2 YNFKEQ. This CDR3 region has 14 residues. Between the trimmed V and J ends, which lost 1 base and 5 bases, there was a span of 11 bases. For the CDR3, the DNA is TGTGCCAGCAGCCAAGCGGGCCTCGGGGAGACCCAGTACTTC. Translation: CASSQAGLGETQYF.

This clone turned up a few times. The sample contains more than one DNA sequence encoding this CDR3. The rearrangement uses TRBV28 and TRBJ2-3; D is perhaps TRBD2 (5 bases). Trimming removed 6 bases at V and 1 base at J, with 5 bases between. Looked up from germline, CDR1 is MDHEN and CDR2 is SYDVKM. This CDR3 is 12 amino acids long. CDR3 amino acids: CASRGGTDTQYF. CDR3 DNA: TGTGCCAGCAGGGGAGGCACAGATACGCAGTATTTT.

The gene calls are TRBV7-2 and TRBJ2-7, with TRBD2 as a possible D gene (5 bases). Germline CDR1 reads SGHTA; CDR2 reads FQGNSA. The CDR3 runs to 15 residues. Trimming pared 5 bases from V and 3 bases from J, leaving 17 bases between. The CDR3 protein is CASSTLSGADYEQYF. The CDR3 region has the DNA TGTGCCAGCAGCACGCTAAGCGGAGCCGACTACGAGCAGTACTTC.

In this sample, this clone turned up a few times. The V and J genes are TRBV7-9 and TRBJ1-4; 7 bases map to TRBD1. Germline loops: CDR1 SEHNR, CDR2 FQNEAQ (reference sequence). The CDR3 has 14 residues. The V and J ends lost 6 bases and 6 bases, in that order; junction bases with no gene match: 7. Here the CDR3 reads CASRRGQVDEKLFF. In DNA form, the CDR3 reads TGTGCCAGCAGGAGGGGGCAGGTGGATGAAAAACTGTTTTTT.

The chain is built from TRBV30 and TRBJ2-7; a possible D gene is TRBD1 (6 bases). Trimming removed 6 bases at V and 0 bases at J, with 9 bases between. The germline CDR1 and CDR2 sequences are GTSNPN and SVGIG (reference sequence). This CDR3 is built from 12 residues. The CDR3 loop reads CACADSSYEQYF. In DNA form, the CDR3 reads TGTGCCTGCGCGGACAGCTCCTACGAGCAGTACTTC.

The chain joins TRBV29-1 to TRBJ1-3; D perhaps matches TRBD1 (5 bases). The CDR3 is 14 residues long. The germline CDR1 and CDR2 sequences are SQVTM and ANQGSEA. Trimming pared 7 bases from V and 4 bases from J, leaving 17 bases between. The CDR3 DNA reads as TGCAGCGCCTCCAACGGGGGGTTCGGAAACACCATATATTTT. As protein: CSASNGGFGNTIYF.

The V call is TRBV28, the J call TRBJ2-3; a possible D gene is TRBD2 (7 bases). Germline assignment: CDR1 MDHEN and CDR2 SYDVKM. The CDR3 spans 16 residues. V dropped 2 bases and J dropped 4 bases, with 16 bases sitting between them. CDR3 protein: CASSLRLGGASDTQYF. The CDR3 nucleotides are TGTGCCAGCAGTTTACGGTTGGGGGGGGCTTCAGATACGCAGTATTTT.

This clone was observed a handful of times. The chain is built from TRBV18 and TRBJ2-7; D is uncertain. V was cut by 2 bases and J by 3 bases, with 8 bases left in between. Germline V gene lookup returns CDR1 KGHSH and CDR2 LQKENI. The CDR3 contains 13 residues. The CDR3 sequence: CASSPASHYEQYF. CDR3 coding DNA: TGTGCCAGCTCACCAGCTAGTCACTACGAGCAGTACTTC. The entire variable domain, with the rest obtained from reference TRBV18 and TRBJ2-7, is as follows: NAGVMQNPRHLVRRRGQEARLRCSPMKGHSHVYWYRQLPEEGLKFMVYLQKENIIDESGMPKERFSAEFPKEGPSILRIQQVVRGDSAAYFCASSPASHYEQYFGPGTRLTVT.

The V call is TRBV2, the J call TRBJ2-5; D ambiguous. The CDR3 contains 12 residues. The ends were cut back, 3 bases at V and 3 bases at J, with 5 bases in the middle. Germline CDR1 SNHLY, CDR2 FYNNEI. This chain's CDR3 is CASSDWEETQYF. DNA of the CDR3: TGTGCCAGCAGTGACTGGGAAGAGACCCAGTACTTC.

This clone was counted a few times. Other DNA variants within this sample encode the same CDR3. This chain links TRBV15 with TRBJ2-1, with 7 nucleotides matching TRBD2. Germline loops: CDR1 LNHNV, CDR2 YYDKDF (reference sequence). CDR3 length equals 15 residues. V shed 1 base and J 1 base; nucleotides not matched to a gene: 1. Here the CDR3 reads CATSRVAGSYNEQFF. The CDR3 bases are TGTGCCACCAGCAGAGTAGCGGGTTCCTACAATGAGCAGTTCTTC.

This clone was picked up a small number of times. The chain joins TRBV29-1 to TRBJ1-1; maybe TRBD1 (5 bases). The CDR3 spans 13 residues. Germline V gives CDR1 SQVTM, CDR2 ANQGSEA. The germline V and J ends were trimmed by 8 bases and 0 bases, with 13 bases remaining between them. CDR3 residues: CSPSPGLNTEAFF. DNA for the CDR3: TGCAGCCCCTCACCAGGGCTGAACACTGAAGCTTTCTTT.

The chain couples TRBV7-2 to TRBJ2-5, with no clear D. Deletions cut 0 bases from V and 5 bases from J, with 7 bases between. The CDR3 contains 13 residues. Germline V gene data show CDR1 as SGHTA and CDR2 as FQGNSA. The CDR3 DNA follows: TGTGCCAGCAGCTTAGCCCCGAGGGAGACCCAGTACTTC. Amino acids: CASSLAPRETQYF.

The rearrangement uses TRBV29-1 and TRBJ1-1; D might be TRBD1 (6 bases). Between the trimmed V and J ends, which lost 5 bases and 3 bases, there was a span of 16 bases. The length of the CDR3 is 14 residues. Germline V lookup: CDR1 SQVTM, CDR2 ANQGSEA. As DNA, the CDR3 is TGCAGCGTTAGTCGGGGGGCGATGGACACTGAAGCTTTCTTT. As protein: CSVSRGAMDTEAFF. The whole variable domain, filled in from reference TRBV29-1 and TRBJ1-1, reads SAVISQKPSRDICQRGTSLTIQCQVDSQVTMMFWYRQQPGQSLTLIATANQGSEATYESGFVIDKFPISRPNLTFSTLTVSNMSPEDSSIYLCSVSRGAMDTEAFFGQGTRLTVV.

This clone was seen only a few times. This chain connects TRBV5-1 to TRBJ2-7, with unresolved D. Germline CDR1 reads SGHRS; CDR2 reads YFSETQ. V was shortened by 3 bases and J by 2 bases, with 9 bases between the two germline ends. The CDR3 spans 13 residues. CDR3 sequence reads: CASSSGAAYEQYF. CDR3 nucleotide sequence: TGCGCCAGCAGCTCGGGCGCAGCCTACGAGCAGTACTTC.

In its sample, this clone was seen a few times. This chain uses TRBV7-2 with TRBJ1-1, with D maybe TRBD1 (5 bases). This CDR3 contains 15 residues. Trimming took 6 bases from V and 0 from J, leaving 14 bases between them. The germline V gene has CDR1 SGHTA and CDR2 FQGNSA. The CDR3 region has the DNA TGTGCCAGCAGGGGGGGTCCGTATATGAACACTGAAGCTTTCTTT. This encodes CASRGGPYMNTEAFF.

The gene calls are TRBV30 and TRBJ2-3; 8 bases are shared with TRBD2. This CDR3 has 16 amino acids. Germline CDR1 reads GTSNPN; CDR2 reads SVGIG (reference sequence). With V trimmed by 0 bases and J by 3 bases, 8 bases remained unmatched. For the CDR3, the DNA is TGTGCCTGGAGTGTACTAAGCGGGAGTTTTACAGATACGCAGTATTTT. Protein: CAWSVLSGSFTDTQYF.